Presented here are 18 T cell receptor beta chains from one specimen sequenced in a study of blood T cells in healthy people across ages. A second 7 to 11 cycle PCR used barcoded and J-beta primers. Each CDR3 protein gets one entry after TCRdb re-called the 5' RACE reads with MiXCR. The table lists about 1.4 million distinct CDR3 sequences, approximately 59% of them singletons. The specimen was blood. These receptor sequences come from a young man in good health.

V is TRBV4-3 and J is TRBJ1-2; D is ambiguous. The CDR3 sequence is 15 residues long. The germline V gene encodes CDR1 LGHNA and CDR2 YSLEER. The V and J ends lost 1 base and 2 bases respectively, with 11 bases between them. This CDR3 reads CASSQGPSRNYGYTF. The CDR3 nucleotides are TGCGCCAGCAGCCAAGGCCCGTCTAGGAACTATGGCTACACCTTC.

J is TRBJ2-5 and V is TRBV6-5; 8 bases align to TRBD1. The last part of the DNA fits TRBJ2-7 better; the J call may be wrong. The CDR3 is made up of 18 amino acids. Germline V gene lookup returns CDR1 MNHEY and CDR2 SVGAGI. CDR3 sequence: CASSYNAPGDRYTYEQYF. Here the CDR3 DNA reads TGTGCCAGCAGTTACAACGCTCCGGGGGACAGGTACACATACGAGCAGTACTTC.

The gene calls are TRBV7-9 and TRBJ2-5, with D possibly TRBD2 on 5 matching bases. With 4 bases removed from V and 0 bases from J, the gap between germline ends came to 15 bases. This CDR3 contains 16 residues. CDR1 and CDR2 from the germline V gene are SEHNR and FQNEAQ (reference sequence). CDR3 residues: CASSYRPGTHQETQYF. The CDR3, as DNA: TGTGCCAGCAGCTACAGACCGGGAACCCACCAAGAGACCCAGTACTTC.

V and J are TRBV4-1 and TRBJ2-7, with a possible D match to TRBD2 (5 bases). With 1 base removed from V and 2 bases from J, the gap between germline ends came to 9 bases. The CDR3 runs 14 residues. CDR1 and CDR2 (germline): MGHRA, YSYEKL. Here the CDR3 DNA reads TGCGCCAGCAGCCAAGTCCGGGGTGCCTACGAGCAGTACTTC. Residues: CASSQVRGAYEQYF.

V usage is TRBV28 and J usage is TRBJ2-3; D not certain. The CDR3 contains 12 residues. Germline CDR1 MDHEN, CDR2 SYDVKM. The CDR3 nucleotides are TGTGGCGCGGAGTCACTCGTAGGTACGCAGTATTTT. It translates to CGAESLVGTQYF.

This clonotype was recorded once. A read error may produce the germline difference seen at one junction end. This chain links TRBV18 with TRBJ2-7; D may be TRBD1 or TRBD2 (5 bases each). The CDR3 runs 15 residues. Germline lookup yields CDR1 KGHSH and CDR2 LQKENI. The CDR3 here is CASSSTFPGASEQYF. CDR3 sequence (DNA): TGTGCAAGCTCGTCCACTTTCCCCGGGGCCTCCGAGCAGTACTTC.

The chain combines TRBV1 with TRBJ2-5; TRBD1, as called in the table, went unchecked against the DNA. TRBV1 counts as a pseudogene. The CDR3 covers 17 residues. The CDR3 DNA reads as TGCACCAGCAGCCTCCTATTCCCCCTCATATACCAAGAGACCCAGTACTTC. This codes for CTSSLLFPLIYQETQYF.

This clonotype has a handful of counts. The rearrangement uses TRBV13 and TRBJ1-4; tentatively, D is TRBD1 (5 bases). Between the trimmed V and J ends, which lost 2 bases and 5 bases, there was a span of 9 bases. This CDR3 contains 14 residues. Germline CDR1 PRHDT, CDR2 FYEKMQ (reference sequence). The CDR3: CASSLWGENEKLFF. CDR3 DNA sequence: TGTGCCAGCAGCTTATGGGGGGAGAATGAAAAACTGTTTTTT.

The J gene is TRBJ1-1, the V gene TRBV4-1, with D unresolved. With 1 base removed from V and 2 bases from J, the gap between germline ends came to 14 bases. The CDR3 runs 16 residues. Germline V CDR1 and CDR2: MGHRA, YSYEKL. CDR3 amino acids: CASSQVGRELNTEAFF. The CDR3 DNA follows: TGCGCCAGCAGCCAAGTGGGGAGGGAACTCAACACTGAAGCTTTCTTT.

The CDR3 DNA follows: TGTGCCAGCAGTTACCGCGACGGGAAAGAGACCCAGTACTTC. Its protein product is CASSYRDGKETQYF. The rearrangement links TRBV6-6 to TRBJ2-5; TRBD2 is a possible D gene (5 bases). CDR1 is MNHNY, CDR2 SVGAGI, per germline (reference sequence). Trimming took off 2 bases at V and 3 bases at J, with 10 bases between the two ends. This CDR3 spans 14 amino acids.

The rearrangement joins TRBV7-2 to TRBJ1-2; unclear D gene. This CDR3 region has 14 residues. Germline CDR1 SGHTA, CDR2 FQGNSA. Trimming cost V 5 bases and J 4 bases, with 14 bases left between them. DNA for the CDR3: TGTGCCAGCAGCACTACTTTGAGGGCCTATGGCTACACCTTC. The encoded protein is CASSTTLRAYGYTF. Full variable domain (missing parts from reference TRBV7-2 and TRBJ1-2): GAGVSQSPSNKVTEKGKDVELRCDPISGHTALYWYRQSLGQGLEFLIYFQGNSAPDKSGLPSDRFSAERTGGSVSTLTIQRTQQEDSAVYLCASSTTLRAYGYTFGSGTRLTVV.

The chain recombines TRBV10-3 with TRBJ2-7, with D perhaps matching TRBD2 (6 bases). The V gene lost 8 bases and the J gene lost 3 bases, with 8 bases spanning the gap. The germline V gene encodes CDR1 ENHRY and CDR2 SYGVKD. This CDR3 is built from 11 residues. The CDR3 is CAIGDFYEQYF. CDR3 nucleotide sequence: TGTGCCATCGGGGACTTCTACGAGCAGTACTTC.

V usage is TRBV5-6 and J usage is TRBJ1-4; TRBD1 matches at 7 bases. This CDR3 region has 15 residues. V lost 0 bases and J lost 3; bases outside the gene matches: 2. Germline CDR1 reads SGHDT; CDR2 reads YYEEEE. The CDR3 spells CASSLDGTANEKLFF. DNA for the CDR3: TGTGCCAGCAGCTTGGATGGGACAGCTAATGAAAAACTGTTTTTT.

This clonotype was observed a single time. This sequence joins TRBV21-1 and TRBJ1-2. TRBV21-1 counts as a pseudogene. This CDR3 has 13 amino acids. This chain's CDR3 is CANSDAENYGYTF. The CDR3 coding sequence is TGTGCCAACAGCGACGCCGAAAACTATGGCTACACCTTC.

This clonotype showed up just a few times. The gene calls are TRBV6-5 and TRBJ2-7; 10 bases align to TRBD1. The germline gives CDR1 MNHEY, CDR2 SVGAGI. The CDR3 has 14 amino acids. J was trimmed by 1 base and V by 6 bases; bases with no gene match: 3. The CDR3 nucleotides are TGTGCCAGCAGCCGGGGACAGGGGTCCTACGAGCAGTACTTC. The encoded protein is CASSRGQGSYEQYF.

This clonotype was recorded a few times. The chain couples TRBV2 to TRBJ2-1; D call uncertain. V gave up 3 bases and J gave up 7 bases, with 10 bases separating them. The CDR3 totals 13 residues. In germline, CDR1 is SNHLY, CDR2 FYNNEI. The CDR3 sequence is CASSDLQLNEQFF. CDR3 sequence (DNA): TGTGCCAGCAGTGATCTCCAGTTAAATGAGCAGTTCTTC.

The chain has TRBV5-6 and TRBJ1-5, with 8 bases that match TRBD1. CDR1 is SGHDT, CDR2 YYEEEE, per germline. CDR3 length: 15 residues. V shed 0 bases, J shed 5 bases, and the junction held 4 bases outside the gene matches. In DNA, the CDR3 is TGTGCCAGCAGCTTGGCCATCAGGGGGCATCAGCCCCAGCATTTT. Protein product: CASSLAIRGHQPQHF.

In this sample, this clonotype turned up a few times. The chain is built from TRBV29-1 and TRBJ2-3, with TRBD2 matching over 7 bases. With 6 bases clipped from V and 4 bases from J, the junction kept 10 bases outside the gene matches. The germline V gene has CDR1 SQVTM and CDR2 ANQGSEA. The CDR3 totals 14 residues. Here the CDR3 DNA reads TGCAGCGTACCTAAGCGGGGCCCTGCAGATACGCAGTATTTT. It is translated as CSVPKRGPADTQYF.